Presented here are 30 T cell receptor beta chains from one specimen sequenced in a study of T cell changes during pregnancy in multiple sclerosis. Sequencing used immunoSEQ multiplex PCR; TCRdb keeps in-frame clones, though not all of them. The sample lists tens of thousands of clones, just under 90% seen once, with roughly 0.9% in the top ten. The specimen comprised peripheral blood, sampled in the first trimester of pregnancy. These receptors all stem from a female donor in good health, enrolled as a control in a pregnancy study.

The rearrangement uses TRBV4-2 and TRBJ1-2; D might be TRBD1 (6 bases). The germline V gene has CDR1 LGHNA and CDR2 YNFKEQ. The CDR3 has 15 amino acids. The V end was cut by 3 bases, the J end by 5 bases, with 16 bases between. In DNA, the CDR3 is TGTGCCAGCAGCCACCCCGGGCAGGGGATATATGGCTACACCTTC. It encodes CASSHPGQGIYGYTF.

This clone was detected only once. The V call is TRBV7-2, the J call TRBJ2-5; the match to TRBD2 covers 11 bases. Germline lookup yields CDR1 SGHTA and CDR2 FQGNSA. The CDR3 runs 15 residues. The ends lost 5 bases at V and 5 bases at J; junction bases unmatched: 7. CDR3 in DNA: TGTGCCAGCAGCACCCCTAGCGGGGGGAGGGAGACCCAGTACTTC. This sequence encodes CASSTPSGGRETQYF. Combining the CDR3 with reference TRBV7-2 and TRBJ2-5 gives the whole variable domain GAGVSQSPSNKVTEKGKDVELRCDPISGHTALYWYRQSLGQGLEFLIYFQGNSAPDKSGLPSDRFSAERTGGSVSTLTIQRTQQEDSAVYLCASSTPSGGRETQYFGPGTRLLVL.

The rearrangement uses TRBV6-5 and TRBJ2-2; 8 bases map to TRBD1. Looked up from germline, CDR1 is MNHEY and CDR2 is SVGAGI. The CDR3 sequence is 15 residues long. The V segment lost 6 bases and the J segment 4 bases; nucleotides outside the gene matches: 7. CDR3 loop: CASRDRVDSTGELFF. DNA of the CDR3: TGTGCCAGCAGGGACAGGGTTGACAGCACCGGGGAGCTGTTTTTT.

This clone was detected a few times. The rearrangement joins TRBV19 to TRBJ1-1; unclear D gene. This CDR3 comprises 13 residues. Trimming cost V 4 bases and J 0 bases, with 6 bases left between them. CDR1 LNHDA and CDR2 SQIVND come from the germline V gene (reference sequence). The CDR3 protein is CASSNSLNTEAFF. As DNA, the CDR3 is TGTGCCAGTAGTAACAGCTTGAACACTGAAGCTTTCTTT.

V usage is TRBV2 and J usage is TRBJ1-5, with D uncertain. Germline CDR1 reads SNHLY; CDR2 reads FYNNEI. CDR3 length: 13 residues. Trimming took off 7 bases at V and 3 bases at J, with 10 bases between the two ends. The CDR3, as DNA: TGTGCCAGCACTTCCGGTAACAATCAGCCCCAGCATTTT. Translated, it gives CASTSGNNQPQHF. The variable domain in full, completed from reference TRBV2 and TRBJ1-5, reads EPEVTQTPSHQVTQMGQEVILRCVPISNHLYFYWYRQILGQKVEFLVSFYNNEISEKSEIFDDQFSVERPDGSNFTLKIRSTKLEDSAMYFCASTSGNNQPQHFGDGTRLSIL.

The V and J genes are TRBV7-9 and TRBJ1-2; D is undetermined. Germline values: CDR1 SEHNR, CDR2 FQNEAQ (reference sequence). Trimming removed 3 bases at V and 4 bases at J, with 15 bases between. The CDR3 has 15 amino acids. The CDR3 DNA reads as TGTGCCAGCAGCTTTCCCTCCTTGCGGGCCTATGGCTACACCTTC. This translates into CASSFPSLRAYGYTF.

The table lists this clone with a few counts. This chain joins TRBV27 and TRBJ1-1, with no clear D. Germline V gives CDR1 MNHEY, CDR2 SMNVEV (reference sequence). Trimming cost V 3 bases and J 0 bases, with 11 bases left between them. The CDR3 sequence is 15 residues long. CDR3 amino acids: CASSFIMAVNTEAFF. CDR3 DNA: TGTGCCAGCAGTTTCATCATGGCTGTGAACACTGAAGCTTTCTTT.

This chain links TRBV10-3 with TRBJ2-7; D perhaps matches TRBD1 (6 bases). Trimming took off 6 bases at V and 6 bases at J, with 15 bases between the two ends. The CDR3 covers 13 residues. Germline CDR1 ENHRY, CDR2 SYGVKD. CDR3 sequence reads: CAISFSGTFEQYF. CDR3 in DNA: TGTGCCATCAGCTTTTCCGGGACATTCGAGCAGTACTTC.

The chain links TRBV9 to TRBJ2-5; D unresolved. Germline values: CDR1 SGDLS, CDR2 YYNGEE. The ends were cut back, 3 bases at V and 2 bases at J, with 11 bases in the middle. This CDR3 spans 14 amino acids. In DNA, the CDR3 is TGTGCCAGCAGCGGAAACATAAGACAAGAGACCCAGTACTTC. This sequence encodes CASSGNIRQETQYF.

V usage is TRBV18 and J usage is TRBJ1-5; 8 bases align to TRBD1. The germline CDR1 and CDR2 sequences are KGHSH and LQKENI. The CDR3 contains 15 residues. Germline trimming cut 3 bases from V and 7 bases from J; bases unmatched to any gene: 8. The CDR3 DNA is TGTGCCAGCTCACCCCAGGGGGCGTCGCAACAGCCCCAGCATTTT. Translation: CASSPQGASQQPQHF.

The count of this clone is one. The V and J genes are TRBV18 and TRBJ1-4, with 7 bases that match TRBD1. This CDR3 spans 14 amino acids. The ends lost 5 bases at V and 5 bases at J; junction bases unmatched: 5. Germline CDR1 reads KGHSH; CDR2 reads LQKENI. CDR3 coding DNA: TGTGCCAGCTCAACCCGGGACAGCAATGAAAAACTGTTTTTT. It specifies CASSTRDSNEKLFF.

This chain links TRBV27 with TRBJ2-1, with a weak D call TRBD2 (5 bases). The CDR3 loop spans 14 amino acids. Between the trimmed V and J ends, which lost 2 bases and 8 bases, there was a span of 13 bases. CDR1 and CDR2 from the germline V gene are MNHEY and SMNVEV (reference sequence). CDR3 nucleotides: TGTGCCAGCAGTTTAGAGGGCCACTCGGATGAGCAGTTCTTC. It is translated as CASSLEGHSDEQFF.

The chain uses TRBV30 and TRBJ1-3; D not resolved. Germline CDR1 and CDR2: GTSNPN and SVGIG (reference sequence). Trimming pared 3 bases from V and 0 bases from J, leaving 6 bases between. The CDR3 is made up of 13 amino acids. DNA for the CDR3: TGTGCCTGGAGATGGCACTCTGGAAACACCATATATTTT. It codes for CAWRWHSGNTIYF.

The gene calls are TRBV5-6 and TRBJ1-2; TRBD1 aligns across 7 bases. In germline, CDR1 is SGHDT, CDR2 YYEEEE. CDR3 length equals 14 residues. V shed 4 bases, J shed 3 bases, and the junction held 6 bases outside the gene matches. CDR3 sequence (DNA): TGTGCCAGCAGCCCGGACAGGAGGGACTATGGCTACACCTTC. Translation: CASSPDRRDYGYTF.

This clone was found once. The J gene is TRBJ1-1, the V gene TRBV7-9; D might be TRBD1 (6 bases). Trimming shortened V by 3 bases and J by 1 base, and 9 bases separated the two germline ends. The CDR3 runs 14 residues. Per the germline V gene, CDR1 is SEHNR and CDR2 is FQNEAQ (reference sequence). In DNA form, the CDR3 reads TGTGCCAGCAGCTTGGGGGGGGCGAACACTGAAGCTTTCTTT. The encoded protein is CASSLGGANTEAFF.

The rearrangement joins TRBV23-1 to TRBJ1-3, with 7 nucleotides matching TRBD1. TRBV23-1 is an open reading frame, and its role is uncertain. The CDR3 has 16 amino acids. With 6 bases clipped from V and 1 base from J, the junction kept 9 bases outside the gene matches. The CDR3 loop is CASRTYRGPSGNTIYF. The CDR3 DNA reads TGCGCCAGCAGGACTTACAGGGGACCATCTGGAAACACCATATATTTT.

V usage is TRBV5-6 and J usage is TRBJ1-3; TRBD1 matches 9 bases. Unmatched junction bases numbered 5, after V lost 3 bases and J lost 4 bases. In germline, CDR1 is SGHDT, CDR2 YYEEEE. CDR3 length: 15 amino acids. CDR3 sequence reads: CASSWGTGPGNTIYF. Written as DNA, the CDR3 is TGTGCCAGCAGCTGGGGGACAGGGCCCGGAAACACCATATATTTT.

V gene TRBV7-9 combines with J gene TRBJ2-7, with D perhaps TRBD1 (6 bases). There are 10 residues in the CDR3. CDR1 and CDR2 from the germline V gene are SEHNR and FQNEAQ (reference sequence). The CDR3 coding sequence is TGTAGCACAGGGTTCGGCGAGCAGTACTTC. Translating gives CSTGFGEQYF.

CDR3 sequence: CASSLRQGLDEQYF. The CDR3 region has the DNA TGTGCCAGCAGCTTACGTCAGGGTCTGGACGAGCAGTACTTC. The rearrangement uses TRBV7-3 and TRBJ2-7; a weak D match, TRBD1 (5 bases). CDR3 size: 14 residues. The V and J ends lost 2 bases and 5 bases respectively, with 13 bases between them. Per germline, CDR1 SGHTA and CDR2 FQGTGA.

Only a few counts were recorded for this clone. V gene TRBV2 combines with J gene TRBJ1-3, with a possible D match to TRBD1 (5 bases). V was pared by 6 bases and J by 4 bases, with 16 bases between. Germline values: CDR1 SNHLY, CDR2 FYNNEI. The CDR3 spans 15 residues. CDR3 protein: CASRLDSSGGNTIYF. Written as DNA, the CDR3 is TGTGCCAGCAGACTCGACAGTAGTGGGGGAAACACCATATATTTT. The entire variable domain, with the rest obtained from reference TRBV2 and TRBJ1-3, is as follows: EPEVTQTPSHQVTQMGQEVILRCVPISNHLYFYWYRQILGQKVEFLVSFYNNEISEKSEIFDDQFSVERPDGSNFTLKIRSTKLEDSAMYFCASRLDSSGGNTIYFGEGSWLTVV.

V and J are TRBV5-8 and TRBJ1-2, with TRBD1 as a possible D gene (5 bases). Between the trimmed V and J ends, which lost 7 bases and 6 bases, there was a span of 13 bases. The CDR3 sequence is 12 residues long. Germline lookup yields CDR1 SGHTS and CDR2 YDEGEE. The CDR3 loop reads CASFLGGDGYTF. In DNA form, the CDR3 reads TGTGCCAGCTTCTTAGGAGGGGATGGCTACACCTTC.

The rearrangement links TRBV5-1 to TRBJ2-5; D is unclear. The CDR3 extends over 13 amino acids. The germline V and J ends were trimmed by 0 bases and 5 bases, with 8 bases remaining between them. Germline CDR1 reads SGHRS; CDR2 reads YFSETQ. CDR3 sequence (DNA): TGCGCCAGCAGCTTGGGCTACGGGGAGACCCAGTACTTC. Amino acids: CASSLGYGETQYF.

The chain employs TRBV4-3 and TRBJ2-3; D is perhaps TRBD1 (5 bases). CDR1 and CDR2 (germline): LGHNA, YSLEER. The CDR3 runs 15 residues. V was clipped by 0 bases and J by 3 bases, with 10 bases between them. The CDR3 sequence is CASSQEPQGTDTQYF. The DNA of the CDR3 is TGCGCCAGCAGCCAAGAGCCCCAGGGAACAGATACGCAGTATTTT.

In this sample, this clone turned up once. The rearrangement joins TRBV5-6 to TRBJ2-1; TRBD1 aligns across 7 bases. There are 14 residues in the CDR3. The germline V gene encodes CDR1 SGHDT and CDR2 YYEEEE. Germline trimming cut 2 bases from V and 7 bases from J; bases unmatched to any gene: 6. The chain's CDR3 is CASSLRGRWNEQFF. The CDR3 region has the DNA TGTGCCAGCAGCTTAAGGGGGCGCTGGAATGAGCAGTTCTTC.

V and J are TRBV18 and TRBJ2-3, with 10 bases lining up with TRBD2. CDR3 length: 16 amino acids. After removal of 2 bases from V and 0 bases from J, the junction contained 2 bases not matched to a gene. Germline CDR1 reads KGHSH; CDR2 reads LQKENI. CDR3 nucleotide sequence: TGTGCCAGCTCACCAACTAGCGGGGTTAGCACAGATACGCAGTATTTT. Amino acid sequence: CASSPTSGVSTDTQYF.

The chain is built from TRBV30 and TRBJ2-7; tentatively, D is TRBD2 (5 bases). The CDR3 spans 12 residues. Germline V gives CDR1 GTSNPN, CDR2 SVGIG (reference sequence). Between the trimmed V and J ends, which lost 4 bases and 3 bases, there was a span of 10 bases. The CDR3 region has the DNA TGTGCCTGGACGGCGGGTCGCTACGAGCAGTACTTC. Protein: CAWTAGRYEQYF.

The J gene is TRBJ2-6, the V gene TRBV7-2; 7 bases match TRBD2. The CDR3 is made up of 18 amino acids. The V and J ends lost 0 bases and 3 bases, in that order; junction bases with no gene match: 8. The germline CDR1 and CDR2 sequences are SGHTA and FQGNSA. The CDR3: CASSLAGRGAYGANVLTF. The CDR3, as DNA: TGTGCCAGCAGCTTAGCGGGGAGGGGCGCTTATGGGGCCAACGTCCTGACTTTC. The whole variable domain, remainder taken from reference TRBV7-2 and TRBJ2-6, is GAGVSQSPSNKVTEKGKDVELRCDPISGHTALYWYRQSLGQGLEFLIYFQGNSAPDKSGLPSDRFSAERTGGSVSTLTIQRTQQEDSAVYLCASSLAGRGAYGANVLTFGAGSRLTVL.

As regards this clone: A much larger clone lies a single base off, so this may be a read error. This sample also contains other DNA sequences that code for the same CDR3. Here the CDR3 DNA reads TGTGCCAGCAGTGAGAGCGGGGGGTCTTACAATGAGCAGTTCTTC. This gives the protein CASSESGGSYNEQFF. The chain links TRBV6-4 to TRBJ2-1, with 9 nucleotides matching TRBD2. Per germline, CDR1 MRHNA and CDR2 SNTAGT. The CDR3 runs 15 residues. Trimming cost V 3 bases and J 4 bases; bases outside gene matches: 4.

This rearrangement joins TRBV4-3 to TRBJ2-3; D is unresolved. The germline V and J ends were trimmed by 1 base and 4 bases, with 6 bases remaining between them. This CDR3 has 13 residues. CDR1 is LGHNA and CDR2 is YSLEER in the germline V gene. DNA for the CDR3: TGCGCCAGCAGCCAAGGTGAGGCAGATACGCAGTATTTT. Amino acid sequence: CASSQGEADTQYF.

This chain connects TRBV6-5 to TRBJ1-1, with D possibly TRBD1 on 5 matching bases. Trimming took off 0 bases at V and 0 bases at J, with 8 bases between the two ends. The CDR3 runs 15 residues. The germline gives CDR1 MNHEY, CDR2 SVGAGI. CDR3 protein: CASSYSSRVNTEAFF. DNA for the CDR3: TGTGCCAGCAGTTACTCATCCAGGGTGAACACTGAAGCTTTCTTT.